Listed here are 9 T cell receptor beta chains from one sample, sequenced in a study of cytomegalovirus exposure and HLA in healthy donors. Data came from immunoSEQ multiplex PCR; TCRdb stores just in-frame clones and leaves some out. Counted here are around 300,000 clones, roughly 85% occurring once; the ten biggest clones make up about 1%. The sequenced sample was PBMCs. These receptors were collected from a woman in her late teens or twenties in good health and CMV-seronegative.

This clone was counted between two and nine times. V usage is TRBV27 and J usage is TRBJ1-5; no firm D call. The CDR3 runs to 13 residues. CDR1 is MNHEY and CDR2 is SMNVEV in the germline V gene (reference sequence). Trimming shortened V by 1 base and J by 5 bases, and 6 bases separated the two germline ends. CDR3 DNA: TGTGCCAGCAGTTTATTACGGGATCAGCCCCAGCATTTT. This codes for CASSLLRDQPQHF.

The chain employs TRBV30 and TRBJ2-4; 7 bases fit TRBD1. Losses at the gene ends were 5 bases for V and 5 bases for J; bases not matched to a gene: 6. Germline lookup yields CDR1 GTSNPN and CDR2 SVGIG (reference sequence). The CDR3 is 13 amino acids. CDR3 residues: CAWDRGTENIQYF. CDR3 in DNA: TGTGCCTGGGATAGAGGGACAGAAAACATTCAGTACTTC.

This clone showed up just a few times. Here the CDR3 reads CASSAPTSGIYNEQFF. The CDR3 region has the DNA TGTGCCAGCAGTGCACCGACTAGCGGAATCTACAATGAGCAGTTCTTC. V and J are TRBV6-1 and TRBJ2-1, with 9 bases lining up with TRBD2. Germline lookup yields CDR1 MNHNS and CDR2 SASEGT. The CDR3 is 16 amino acids. J gave up 3 bases and V 4 bases, and 7 bases lay outside the gene matches.

The chain links TRBV19 to TRBJ2-2; tentatively, D is TRBD1 (6 bases). Germline V CDR1 and CDR2: LNHDA, SQIVND (reference sequence). Trimming shortened V by 5 bases and J by 3 bases, and 10 bases separated the two germline ends. This CDR3 contains 14 residues. In DNA, the CDR3 is TGTGCCAGTAGTTTTACAGGGCACACCGGGGAGCTGTTTTTT. Residues: CASSFTGHTGELFF.

The J gene is TRBJ1-1, the V gene TRBV27; D gene unclear. Germline V gene lookup returns CDR1 MNHEY and CDR2 SMNVEV (reference sequence). With 6 bases removed from V and 6 bases from J, the gap between germline ends came to 14 bases. This CDR3 is 13 amino acids long. This CDR3 reads CASSLGVRAEAFF. The DNA of the CDR3 is TGTGCCAGCAGCCTAGGAGTTCGGGCTGAAGCTTTCTTT.

This chain joins TRBV20-1 and TRBJ1-6; D is unresolved. Trimming stripped 5 bases from V and 17 bases from J, with 16 bases between. The CDR3 has 11 amino acids. The germline V gene encodes CDR1 DFQATT and CDR2 SNEGSKA (reference sequence). The CDR3 sequence is CSAPLGQLVHF. Here the CDR3 DNA reads TGCAGTGCTCCACTTGGGCAGCTGGTCCACTTT.

In this sample, this clone turned up once. CDR3 loop: CAIRGPDGYTF. The DNA of the CDR3 is TGTGCCATCAGGGGGCCGGATGGCTACACCTTC. The chain couples TRBV10-3 to TRBJ1-2; the D gene is possibly TRBD1 (5 bases). This CDR3 is 11 amino acids long. The V and J ends lost 6 bases and 6 bases respectively, with 8 bases between them. Looked up from germline, CDR1 is ENHRY and CDR2 is SYGVKD.

The chain carries TRBV6-6 and TRBJ1-1, with unresolved D. The V and J ends lost 7 bases and 2 bases respectively, with 5 bases between them. Germline V lookup: CDR1 MNHNY, CDR2 SVGAGI (reference sequence). The CDR3 totals 11 residues. The CDR3 reads CASTSNTEAFF. In DNA, the CDR3 is TGTGCCAGCACCAGTAACACTGAAGCTTTCTTT.

The V and J genes are TRBV4-1 and TRBJ1-3; the match to TRBD1 covers 8 bases. Germline loops: CDR1 MGHRA, CDR2 YSYEKL. CDR3 length equals 17 residues. Losses at the gene ends were 1 base for V and 4 bases for J; bases not matched to a gene: 9. The CDR3 sequence: CASSQALLRDRGNTIYF. The CDR3 DNA sequence: TGCGCCAGCAGCCAAGCCCTCCTCCGGGACAGGGGAAACACCATATATTTT.